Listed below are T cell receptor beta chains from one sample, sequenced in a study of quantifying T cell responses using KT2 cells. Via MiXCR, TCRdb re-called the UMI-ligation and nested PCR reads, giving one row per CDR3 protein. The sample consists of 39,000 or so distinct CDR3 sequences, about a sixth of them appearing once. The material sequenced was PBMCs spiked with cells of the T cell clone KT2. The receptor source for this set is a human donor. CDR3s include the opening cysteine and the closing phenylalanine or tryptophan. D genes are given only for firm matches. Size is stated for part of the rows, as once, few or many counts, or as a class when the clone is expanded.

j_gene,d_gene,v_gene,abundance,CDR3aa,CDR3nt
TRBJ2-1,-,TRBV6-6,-,CASSYGDFYNEQFF,TGTGCCAGCAGTTACGGGGACTTCTACAATGAGCAGTTCTTC
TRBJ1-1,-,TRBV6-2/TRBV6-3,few,CASSYKVNTEAFF,TGTGCCAGCAGTTACAAGGTGAACACTGAAGCTTTCTTT
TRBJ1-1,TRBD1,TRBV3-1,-,CASSQGRGLAARNTEAFF,TGTGCCAGCAGCCAAGGCAGGGGGCTAGCAGCAAGGAACACTGAAGCTTTCTTT
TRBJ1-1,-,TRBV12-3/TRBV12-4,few,CASSLVLPDPNTEAFF,TGTGCCAGCAGTTTAGTGCTCCCCGACCCGAACACTGAAGCTTTCTTT
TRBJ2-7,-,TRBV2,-,CASSEAGSASSYEQYF,TGTGCCAGCAGTGAAGCGGGAAGTGCGAGCTCCTACGAGCAGTACTTC
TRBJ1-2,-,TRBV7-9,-,CASSPTLEGYTF,TGTGCCAGCAGCCCGACGTTGGAAGGCTACACCTTC
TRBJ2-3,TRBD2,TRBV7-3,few,CASSRGGGDTQYF,TGTGCCAGCAGCCGCGGGGGAGGGGATACGCAGTATTTT
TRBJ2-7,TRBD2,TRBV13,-,CASSLGASGPYEQYF,TGTGCCAGCAGCCTAGGCGCTAGCGGACCCTACGAGCAGTACTTC
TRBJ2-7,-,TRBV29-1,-,CSVQRSSYEQYF,TGCAGCGTTCAACGGTCCTCCTACGAGCAGTACTTC
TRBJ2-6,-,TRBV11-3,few,CASSLAFDRAGANVLTF,TGTGCCAGCAGCTTAGCCTTCGACAGAGCTGGGGCCAACGTCCTGACTTTC
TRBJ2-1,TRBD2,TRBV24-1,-,CATSAAGGKNDEQFF,TGTGCCACCAGTGCCGCGGGAGGGAAGAACGATGAGCAGTTCTTC
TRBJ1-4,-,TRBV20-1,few,CSARARRNEKLFF,TGCAGTGCTAGAGCCAGGAGAAATGAAAAACTGTTTTTT
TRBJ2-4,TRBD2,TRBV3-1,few,CASSRAGEQYF,TGTGCCAGCAGCCGAGCGGGGGAACAGTACTTC
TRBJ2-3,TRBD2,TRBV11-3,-,CASSLGLAGEAQYF,TGTGCCAGCAGCCTGGGACTAGCGGGAGAGGCGCAGTATTTT
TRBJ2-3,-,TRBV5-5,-,CASSLYQLPGRFGTQYF,TGTGCCAGCAGCTTGTACCAGCTACCCGGAAGGTTCGGTACGCAGTATTTT
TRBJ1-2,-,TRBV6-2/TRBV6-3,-,CASSDILYGYTF,TGTGCCAGCAGTGACATTCTTTATGGCTACACCTTC
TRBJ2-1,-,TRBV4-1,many,CASSPPRVGNEQFF,TGCGCCAGCAGCCCACCACGGGTGGGCAATGAGCAGTTCTTC
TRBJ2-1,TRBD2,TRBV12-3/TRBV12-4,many,CASSRGLAGVHEQFF,TGTGCCAGCAGTAGAGGACTAGCGGGAGTCCATGAGCAGTTCTTC
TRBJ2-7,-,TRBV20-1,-,CSASPSSYEQYF,TGCAGTGCTAGCCCATCGTCCTACGAGCAGTACTTC
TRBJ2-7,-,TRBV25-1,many,CASSEPGFAYEQYF,TGTGCCAGCAGTGAGCCAGGGTTCGCGTACGAGCAGTACTTC
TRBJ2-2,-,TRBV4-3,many,CASSPTDSRHTGELFF,TGCGCCAGCAGCCCGACGGACAGCAGACACACCGGGGAGCTGTTTTTT